This TCR beta chain derives from a study of blood T cell repertoires in COVID-19. Study summary: The United States, Italy and Spain were the sources of the acute and convalescent COVID-19 samples. PBMCs, B-cell-depleted T cells, or T cells provided the cDNA or gDNA that made up the material.

The CDR3 extends over 15 amino acids. The V segment lost 2 bases and the J segment 16 bases; nucleotides outside the gene matches: 12. Germline V gene lookup returns CDR1 MDHEN and CDR2 SYDVKM. In the original workflow: By means of reference gene primer amplification, nucleated cell counts were estimated. Here immunoSEQ multiplex PCR was the method, and the copy in TCRdb shows in-frame clones only, minus some. The DNA was the basis for D and trimming; V, J and clone size are from that table. The repertoire holds 120,000 or so clones, 70% to 90% seen once, with 3% to 3.5% in the top ten. Sequencing input: peripheral blood. This chain links TRBV28 with TRBJ1-6, with 9 bases aligning to TRBD1. This receptor was obtained from a woman aged 50 to 60 with acute or convalescent COVID-19. The CDR3 nucleotides are TGTGCCAGCAGTTTACCCGACAGGGGGTGGCCGCTACTCCACTTT. Its protein is CASSLPDRGWPLLHF.